A selection of T cell receptor beta chains follows, all from one sample in a study of shared clonotypes between healthy human individuals. Here immunoSEQ multiplex PCR was the method, and the copy in TCRdb shows in-frame clones only, minus some. The sample holds about 2.1 million clones, approximately 94% seen once. The sequenced material came from naive CD8+ T cells from PBMCs. The receptors shown here come from a man younger than 30 in good health. Some clones in this sample may be carry-over from other donors' samples. Both conserved end residues are part of each CDR3. A D gene is named only where the DNA matches it firmly. Clone sizes are given selectively: once, few, many, or a class where the clone is expanded.

J: TRBJ2-7
V: TRBV18
size: .
D: .
DNA: TGTGCCAGCTCATCTAGAGCGGCCTACGAGCAGTACTTC
CDR3: CASSSRAAYEQYF

J: TRBJ2-7
V: TRBV7-8
size: .
D: .
DNA: TGTGCCAGCAGCATCCGGGAATCGCCAAGGGTAACCCACGAGCAGTACTTC
CDR3: CASSIRESPRVTHEQYF

J: TRBJ1-5
V: TRBV19
size: .
D: .
DNA: TGTGCCAGTAGTTACATAAATCAGCCCCAGCATTTT
CDR3: CASSYINQPQHF

J: TRBJ2-5
V: TRBV28
size: once
D: TRBD2
DNA: TGTGCCAGCAGTTTAGTAGAGATAGCGGGACCTGGGGAGACCCAGTACTTC
CDR3: CASSLVEIAGPGETQYF

J: TRBJ2-7
V: TRBV27
size: .
D: TRBD2
DNA: TGTGCCAGCAGAAAAGCGGGAAGCTACGAGCAGTACTTC
CDR3: CASRKAGSYEQYF

J: TRBJ1-2
V: TRBV6-6
size: once
D: .
DNA: TGTGCCAGCAGTACGGGGGCGAGACAGACCTATGGCTACACCTTC
CDR3: CASSTGARQTYGYTF

J: TRBJ2-7
V: TRBV10-2
size: once
D: .
DNA: TGCGCCAGCAGTGAGCGAGAATACGAGCAGTACTTC
CDR3: CASSEREYEQYF

J: TRBJ1-2
V: TRBV7-2
size: .
D: .
DNA: TGTGCCAGCAGCAGCAGGGCGTCGGGGGTACATGGCTACACCTTC
CDR3: CASSSRASGVHGYTF

J: TRBJ2-7
V: TRBV27
size: once
D: .
DNA: TGTGCCAGCAGAGATGGTATATCCCCCTACGAGCAGTACTTC
CDR3: CASRDGISPYEQYF

J: TRBJ2-1
V: TRBV19
size: .
D: TRBD1
DNA: TGTGCCAGTAGTCCGGGACAGAACCTCTACAATGAGCAGTTCTTC
CDR3: CASSPGQNLYNEQFF

J: TRBJ2-7
V: TRBV27
size: .
D: TRBD1
DNA: TGTGCCAGCAGAATAACCGGGACAGGGGACAACGAGCAGTACTTC
CDR3: CASRITGTGDNEQYF

J: TRBJ1-1
V: TRBV7-9
size: once
D: .
DNA: TGTGCCAGCAGCTTTAGTCGCGGAATGAACACTGAAGCTTTCTTT
CDR3: CASSFSRGMNTEAFF

J: TRBJ1-2
V: TRBV9
size: .
D: TRBD1
DNA: TGTGCCAGCAGCGTCGGACAGGGAGGGAACTATGGCTACACCTTC
CDR3: CASSVGQGGNYGYTF

J: TRBJ2-1
V: TRBV28
size: .
D: .
DNA: TGTGCCAGCCTCGGCTGGGACTACAATGAGCAGTTCTTC
CDR3: CASLGWDYNEQFF

J: TRBJ1-1
V: TRBV28
size: .
D: TRBD1
DNA: TGTGCCAGCAGTTTTTCAGGGGGCATTTACACTGAAGCTTTCTTT
CDR3: CASSFSGGIYTEAFF

J: TRBJ2-5
V: TRBV7-6
size: .
D: .
DNA: TGTGCCAGCAGCTTTGGACCTTACCAAGAGACCCAGTACTTC
CDR3: CASSFGPYQETQYF

J: TRBJ1-4
V: TRBV7-2
size: .
D: .
DNA: TGTGCCAGCAGCGGCAGGGTGGGAGGTGAAAAACTGTTTTTT
CDR3: CASSGRVGGEKLFF

J: TRBJ2-7
V: TRBV5-1
size: .
D: TRBD2
DNA: TGCGCCAGCAGCTTGGGCCGGGGGGTGACCTACGAGCAGTACTTC
CDR3: CASSLGRGVTYEQYF

J: TRBJ1-1
V: TRBV9
size: .
D: .
DNA: TGTGCCAGCAGCGTAGCTCGGGTCAGCCGGAGCCCTGAAGCTTTCTTT
CDR3: CASSVARVSRSPEAFF

J: TRBJ2-1
V: TRBV27
size: .
D: TRBD2
DNA: TGTGCCAGCAGTACAATAGCGGGTGAATCCTACAATGAGCAGTTCTTC
CDR3: CASSTIAGESYNEQFF

J: TRBJ2-7
V: TRBV6-1
size: once
D: .
DNA: TGTGCCAGCAGCGACTTCAGCTCCTACGAGCAGTACTTC
CDR3: CASSDFSSYEQYF

J: TRBJ1-2
V: TRBV9
size: .
D: TRBD1
DNA: TGTGCCAGCAGCCCGGGGGGGCAGGGGGCTTATGGCTACACCTTC
CDR3: CASSPGGQGAYGYTF

J: TRBJ2-7
V: TRBV9
size: .
D: TRBD2
DNA: TGTGCCAGCAGCGTAGATGGGAGGGCAGGGGAGCAGTACTTC
CDR3: CASSVDGRAGEQYF

J: TRBJ2-2
V: TRBV28
size: .
D: .
DNA: TGTGCCAGCAGCCGAACCTTGAGCAGAGCGGGGGAGCTGTTTTTT
CDR3: CASSRTLSRAGELFF

J: TRBJ1-2
V: TRBV29-1
size: .
D: .
DNA: TGCAGCGTTGAAGGGCAGGGAGATGGCTACACCTTC
CDR3: CSVEGQGDGYTF

J: TRBJ2-7
V: TRBV19
size: .
D: .
DNA: TGTGCCAGAACTGCGGGCCGTTCCTACGAGCAGTACTTC
CDR3: CARTAGRSYEQYF

J: TRBJ2-2
V: TRBV12-2
size: .
D: .
DNA: TGTGCAAGTCGCTTAGCCGTGGACAGGGGAGCGAACACCGGGGAGCTGTTTTTT
CDR3: CASRLAVDRGANTGELFF

J: TRBJ2-1
V: TRBV2
size: once
D: TRBD2
DNA: TGTGCCAGCAGAACCCGGTTGGCTAGCGGGACCAATGAGCAGTTCTTC
CDR3: CASRTRLASGTNEQFF

J: TRBJ2-5
V: TRBV7-2
size: .
D: .
DNA: TGTGCCAGCAGCTTAGCGAACCAAGAGACCCAGTACTTC
CDR3: CASSLANQETQYF

J: TRBJ1-4
V: TRBV15
size: .
D: TRBD1
DNA: TGTGCCACCAGCATCGAGAGGGGACAGCTTAATGAAAAACTGTTTTTT
CDR3: CATSIERGQLNEKLFF

J: TRBJ2-1
V: TRBV9
size: few
D: .
DNA: TGTGCCAGCAGCCCCCGGGGTCTAGGGGGCTCCTACAATGAGCAGTTCTTC
CDR3: CASSPRGLGGSYNEQFF

J: TRBJ2-5
V: TRBV7-3
size: .
D: TRBD2
DNA: TGTGCCAGCAGCTTACGGGGCGTTAGCGGGGAGACCCAGTACTTC
CDR3: CASSLRGVSGETQYF

J: TRBJ1-4
V: TRBV27
size: .
D: TRBD1
DNA: TGTGCCAGCAGCCAATTCAGGACAGGGGGCGTTGGTGAAAAACTGTTTTTT
CDR3: CASSQFRTGGVGEKLFF

J: TRBJ2-2
V: TRBV5-4
size: .
D: .
DNA: TGTGCCAGCAGCGGGGAGAGAGTCACCGGGGAGCTGTTTTTT
CDR3: CASSGERVTGELFF

J: TRBJ2-7
V: TRBV27
size: .
D: .
DNA: TGTGCCAGCAGTTTAGAGTCGGGGTACGAGCAGTACTTC
CDR3: CASSLESGYEQYF

J: TRBJ1-5
V: TRBV4-1
size: .
D: .
DNA: TGCGCCAGCAGCCAAGAGTCTATGAGCAATCAGCCCCAGCATTTT
CDR3: CASSQESMSNQPQHF

J: TRBJ2-1
V: TRBV19
size: .
D: .
DNA: TGTGCCAGTAGTGTTCGAGCCGGGCAACAATACAATGAGCAGTTCTTC
CDR3: CASSVRAGQQYNEQFF

J: TRBJ2-7
V: TRBV27
size: .
D: .
DNA: TGTGCCAGCAGTTTATCGAGAGGGACCTTGATATACGAGCAGTACTTC
CDR3: CASSLSRGTLIYEQYF

J: TRBJ1-2
V: TRBV9
size: .
D: .
DNA: TGTGCCAGCAGGGGGAGGCGTGACTATGGCTACACCTTC
CDR3: CASRGRRDYGYTF

J: TRBJ2-3
V: TRBV4-1
size: .
D: .
DNA: TGCGCCAGCAGCAGACCTCCAGGGTCCGATACGCAGTATTTT
CDR3: CASSRPPGSDTQYF

J: TRBJ2-3
V: TRBV27
size: .
D: TRBD2
DNA: TGTGCCAGCAGTCTCCTTTCGACTAGCGGCACAGATACGCAGTATTTT
CDR3: CASSLLSTSGTDTQYF

J: TRBJ1-3
V: TRBV30
size: .
D: .
DNA: TGTGCCTGGAGTACTAGAAGGGCTGGAAACACCATATATTTT
CDR3: CAWSTRRAGNTIYF

J: TRBJ2-5
V: TRBV19
size: .
D: .
DNA: TGTGCCAGTACCGACCAAGAGACCCAGTACTTC
CDR3: CASTDQETQYF

J: TRBJ2-1
V: TRBV4-1
size: .
D: TRBD1
DNA: TGCGCCAGCAGCCAGAGACAGGGGAACAATGAGCAGTTCTTC
CDR3: CASSQRQGNNEQFF

J: TRBJ1-6
V: TRBV30
size: .
D: .
DNA: TGTGCCTGGAGTTCCATCTCACCCCTCCACTTT
CDR3: CAWSSISPLHF

J: TRBJ2-1
V: TRBV6-5
size: .
D: TRBD2
DNA: TGTGCCAGCAGTTACTTGACGGGAGGGGGTGAGCAGTTCTTC
CDR3: CASSYLTGGGEQFF

J: TRBJ2-1
V: TRBV13
size: .
D: TRBD1
DNA: TGTGCCAGCAGCCCCGACAGGGGGCGCCTGGATGAGCAGTTCTTC
CDR3: CASSPDRGRLDEQFF

J: TRBJ2-7
V: TRBV27
size: .
D: .
DNA: TGTGCCAGCAGTTTAGTAGGGCAGGGGGGAGACGAGCAGTACTTC
CDR3: CASSLVGQGGDEQYF

J: TRBJ2-4
V: TRBV19
size: .
D: .
DNA: TGTGCCAGCAGTATGGGCGGGGGCCCTAACATTCAGTACTTC
CDR3: CASSMGGGPNIQYF

J: TRBJ1-1
V: TRBV9
size: few
D: .
DNA: TGTGCCAGCAGCGTAGGCAGTAACACTGAAGCTTTCTTT
CDR3: CASSVGSNTEAFF

J: TRBJ2-5
V: TRBV7-6
size: .
D: TRBD2
DNA: TGTGCCAGCAGCTCCTATACCGGCGGGAGGCTACAAGAGACCCAGTACTTC
CDR3: CASSSYTGGRLQETQYF

J: TRBJ2-1
V: TRBV4-3
size: once
D: .
DNA: TGCGCCAGCAGCCAAGATTGGGGGATTCCGGGCGGGGAACCCTACAATGAGCAGTTCTTC
CDR3: CASSQDWGIPGGEPYNEQFF

J: TRBJ2-2
V: TRBV7-9
size: .
D: TRBD1
DNA: TGTGCCAGCAGCCCGGACAGGGGTGCGAACACCGGGGAGCTGTTTTTT
CDR3: CASSPDRGANTGELFF

J: TRBJ2-1
V: TRBV19
size: .
D: .
DNA: TGTGCCAGTAGTATAGTGGCTCACAATGAGCAGTTCTTC
CDR3: CASSIVAHNEQFF

J: TRBJ1-1
V: TRBV27
size: .
D: .
DNA: TGTGCCAGCAGTTTTGTGGCCGGGGGCACTGAAGCTTTCTTT
CDR3: CASSFVAGGTEAFF

J: TRBJ2-1
V: TRBV6-6
size: .
D: .
DNA: TGTGCCAGCAGTTACGCCTCTCAGAGGGATGAGCAGTTCTTC
CDR3: CASSYASQRDEQFF

J: TRBJ2-7
V: TRBV27
size: .
D: .
DNA: TGTGCCAGCAGTGTTCTCGGAGGGGCTCCGGGGGAGCAGTACTTC
CDR3: CASSVLGGAPGEQYF

J: TRBJ2-2
V: TRBV4-3
size: .
D: .
DNA: TGCGCCAGCAGCCAAGATTCTTTTCGTGGAGCCCACTTTGCGGACACCGGGGAGCTGTTTTTT
CDR3: CASSQDSFRGAHFADTGELFF

J: TRBJ2-1
V: TRBV28
size: .
D: .
DNA: TGTGCCAGCATTCCCATAGCGGATAGCTCCTACAATGAGCAGTTCTTC
CDR3: CASIPIADSSYNEQFF